Here is one T cell receptor beta chain with its context. Germline assignment: CDR1 KGHSH and CDR2 LQKENI. CDR3 length: 14 residues. Trimming removed 6 bases from V and 10 bases from J, with 16 bases in between. The method was immunoSEQ multiplex PCR; TCRdb's version includes in-frame clones alone and lacks a portion of them. The data hold 100,000 or so clones, with approximately 90% observed a single time. This sample is drawn from a study of blood T cell repertoires in COVID-19. The overall study: Sources were T cells, B-cell-depleted T cells, or PBMCs; the material itself was cDNA or gDNA.

Sequenced sample: peripheral blood. The TCR originated in a man in his sixties with acute or convalescent COVID-19. This chain links TRBV18 with TRBJ1-6; weak D call: TRBD1 (6 bases). The DNA of the CDR3 is TGTGCCAGCTCGGATCGTGGGGGGGGCTCACCCCTCCACTTT. This translates into CASSDRGGGSPLHF.